This passage covers 10 T cell receptor beta chains from one sample sequenced in a study of OX40 agonist ivuxolimab in advanced cancers. Using immunoSEQ multiplex PCR, the repertoire was profiled, and TCRdb retains in-frame clones only, with some absent. Counted here are about 68,000 clones, around 83% occurring once; the ten biggest clones make up roughly 1.4%. The source material was CD4+ or CD8+ T cells sorted from blood, sampled in a trial of the OX40 agonist ivuxolimab. These receptors all come from an adult with an advanced solid tumor such as melanoma, head and neck, liver or kidney cancer.

The gene calls are TRBV6-6 and TRBJ2-7; 11 nucleotides line up with TRBD2. V lost 5 bases and J lost 2; bases outside the gene matches: 5. The length of the CDR3 is 15 residues. Per germline, CDR1 MNHNY and CDR2 SVGAGI (reference sequence). In DNA form, the CDR3 reads TGTGCCAGCAGTGAGGGACTAGCGGATACCTACGAGCAGTACTTC. Translated: CASSEGLADTYEQYF.

The chain carries TRBV19 and TRBJ1-5; D is unclear. Germline V gives CDR1 LNHDA, CDR2 SQIVND (reference sequence). This CDR3 region has 14 residues. V shed 7 bases and J shed 3 bases, with 13 bases lying between them. The CDR3 DNA follows: TGTGCCAGTAATTTAAACGGAGTCAATCAGCCCCAGCATTTT. It translates to CASNLNGVNQPQHF.

CDR3 region: CAWRKSGRGRGEKLFF. The CDR3 DNA is TGTGCCTGGAGGAAATCGGGCCGAGGGAGAGGTGAAAAACTGTTTTTT. The chain recombines TRBV30 with TRBJ1-4; D call uncertain. The CDR3 has 16 residues. The V and J ends lost 3 bases and 7 bases respectively, with 21 bases between them. The germline V gene has CDR1 GTSNPN and CDR2 SVGIG (reference sequence).

J is TRBJ2-3 and V is TRBV14; weak D call: TRBD1 (5 bases). The CDR3 is made up of 13 amino acids. The V gene's germline CDR1 is SGHDN and CDR2 FVKESK. V lost 2 bases, J lost 5 bases, and 8 bases lay in between. CDR3 sequence reads: CASSQRQLDTQYF. CDR3 nucleotide sequence: TGTGCCAGCAGCCAACGACAGTTAGATACGCAGTATTTT.

This clone has only one observation. The chain's CDR3 is CASSGSGTGDGYTF. The CDR3 DNA sequence: TGCGCCAGCAGTGGGTCCGGGACAGGGGACGGCTACACCTTC. The genes are TRBV10-1 and TRBJ1-2; 10 nucleotides align to TRBD1. Germline values: CDR1 WNHNN, CDR2 SYGVQD (reference sequence). The CDR3 has 14 residues. Losses at the gene ends were 4 bases for V and 8 bases for J; bases not matched to a gene: 7.

The chain links TRBV2 to TRBJ2-3, with 15 bases identical to TRBD2. CDR1 SNHLY and CDR2 FYNNEI come from the germline V gene. The V and J ends lost 7 bases and 3 bases, in that order; junction bases with no gene match: 2. The CDR3 sequence is 15 residues long. The CDR3 DNA reads TGTGCCAGCACGGGACTAGCGGGGGGAACAGATACGCAGTATTTT. Its translation: CASTGLAGGTDTQYF.

This chain connects TRBV28 to TRBJ1-1; tentative D call: TRBD1 (6 bases). Germline CDR1 reads MDHEN; CDR2 reads SYDVKM. The CDR3 is 16 residues long. With 7 bases removed from V and 9 bases from J, the gap between germline ends came to 27 bases. CDR3 coding DNA: TGTGCCAGCACTGGGACGGACAGCCGAGGCACCAAGAAAGCTTTCTTT. Translation gives CASTGTDSRGTKKAFF.

V usage is TRBV5-5 and J usage is TRBJ2-7; D could derive from TRBD1 or TRBD2 (5 bases each). Deletions cut 0 bases from V and 4 bases from J, with 11 bases between. CDR1 is SGHKS and CDR2 is YYEKEE in the germline V gene (reference sequence). The CDR3 is 14 amino acids. Here the CDR3 DNA reads TGTGCCAGCAGCTTGGTTTCCGGGGCTTACGAGCAGTACTTC. Translating gives CASSLVSGAYEQYF. Full variable domain (rest looked up from reference TRBV5-5 and TRBJ2-7): DAGVTQSPTHLIKTRGQQVTLRCSPISGHKSVSWYQQVLGQGPQFIFQYYEKEERGRGNFPDRFSARQFPNYSSELNVNALLLGDSALYLCASSLVSGAYEQYFGPGTRLTVT.

The DNA for the CDR3 is TGTGCCAGCAATCCGGGAAGGGAAAAACTGTTTTTT. Protein product: CASNPGREKLFF. The chain couples TRBV2 to TRBJ1-4; D unclear. Trimming cost V 7 bases and J 8 bases, with 11 bases left between them. This CDR3 has 12 amino acids. The germline V gene has CDR1 SNHLY and CDR2 FYNNEI.

This rearrangement joins TRBV20-1 to TRBJ1-1; D gene ambiguous. CDR1 and CDR2 (germline): DFQATT, SNEGSKA (reference sequence). This CDR3 is 11 amino acids long. V was clipped by 4 bases and J by 1 base, with 4 bases between them. Here the CDR3 reads CSAMGNTEAFF. The DNA for the CDR3 is TGCAGTGCTATGGGGAACACTGAAGCTTTCTTT.